This TCR beta chain was sequenced for a study of cytomegalovirus exposure and HLA in healthy donors. Turning to this clone: Its antigen is undetermined.

Overall study results and limits: Upon later analysis, TCR association rates were observed to vary by HLA locus, being highest for DRB1 and lowest for HLA-C. Researchers reported from a later analysis that most CMV-associated TCR beta chains appeared HLA-restricted.

The V gene's germline CDR1 is SNHLY and CDR2 FYNNEI. This CDR3 is 15 amino acids long. Trimming cost V 8 bases and J 4 bases, with 15 bases left between them. The PCR made use of 60 Vbeta and 13 Jbeta primers. Here immunoSEQ multiplex PCR was the method, and the copy in TCRdb shows in-frame clones only, minus some. The sample yields about 120,000 clones, 75% seen once. The sequenced sample was PBMCs. The chain has TRBV2 and TRBJ2-6, with D perhaps matching TRBD2 (6 bases). This clonotype was sampled from a woman aged 40 to 50 in good health and CMV-seropositive. The DNA for the CDR3 is TGTGCCAGCCTCGAGTCCGCGGGGGGGGCCAACGTCCTGACTTTC. Amino acids: CASLESAGGANVLTF.